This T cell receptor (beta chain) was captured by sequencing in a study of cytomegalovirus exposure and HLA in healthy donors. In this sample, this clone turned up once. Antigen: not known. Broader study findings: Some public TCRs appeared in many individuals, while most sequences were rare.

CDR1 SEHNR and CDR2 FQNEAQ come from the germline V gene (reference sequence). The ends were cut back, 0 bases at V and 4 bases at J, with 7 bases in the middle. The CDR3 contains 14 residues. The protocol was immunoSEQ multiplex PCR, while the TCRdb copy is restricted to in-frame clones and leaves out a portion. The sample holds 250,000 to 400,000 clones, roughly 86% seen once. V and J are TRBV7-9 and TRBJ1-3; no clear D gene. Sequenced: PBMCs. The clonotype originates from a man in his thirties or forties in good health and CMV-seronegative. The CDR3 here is CASSLAGAGNTIYF. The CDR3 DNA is TGTGCCAGCAGCTTAGCTGGAGCCGGAAACACCATATATTTT.